At least ten counts were recorded for the clone carrying this T cell receptor (beta chain). What it recognizes is unknown. Trimming shortened V by 0 bases and J by 4 bases, and 9 bases separated the two germline ends. This CDR3 contains 13 residues. Germline CDR1 GTSNPN, CDR2 SVGIG (reference sequence). Samples came from axillary lymph nodes draining the breast cancer. The sample is drawn from a study of breast tumors, draining lymph nodes, adjacent tissues. Study results and caveats: The data were judged consistent with most tumor T cells coming from lymph node and expanding in tumor. Tumor repertoires ranked between lymph nodes and nontumor tissue in diversity, with V and J gene preferences. Data only fit, rather than demonstrated, lymph node origin of most tumor T cells.

TCRdb processed the multiplex PCR reads anew with MiXCR; each CDR3 protein has one entry. The sample records about 130,000 distinct CDR3 sequences, nearly 20% being singletons. The sequence was obtained from a female donor with breast cancer. Some clones in this sample may be carry-over from other donors' samples. Sequencing was carried out using axillary lymph node tissue. The gene calls are TRBV30 and TRBJ2-5; D is undetermined. CDR3 protein: CAWSVYSVETQYF. CDR3 in DNA: TGTGCCTGGAGTGTATATTCAGTAGAGACCCAGTACTTC.